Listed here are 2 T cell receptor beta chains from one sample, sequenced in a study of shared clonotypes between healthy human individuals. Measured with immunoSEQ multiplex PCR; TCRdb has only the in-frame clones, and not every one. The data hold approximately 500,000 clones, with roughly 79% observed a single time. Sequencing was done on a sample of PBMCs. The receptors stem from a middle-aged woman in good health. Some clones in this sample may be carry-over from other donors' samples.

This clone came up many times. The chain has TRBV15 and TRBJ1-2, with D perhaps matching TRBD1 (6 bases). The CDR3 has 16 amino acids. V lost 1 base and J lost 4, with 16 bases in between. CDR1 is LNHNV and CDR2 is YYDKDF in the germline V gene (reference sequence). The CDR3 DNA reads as TGTGCCACCAGCAGAGTAGGGGACATCGAGGCCTATGGCTACACCTTC. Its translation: CATSRVGDIEAYGYTF.

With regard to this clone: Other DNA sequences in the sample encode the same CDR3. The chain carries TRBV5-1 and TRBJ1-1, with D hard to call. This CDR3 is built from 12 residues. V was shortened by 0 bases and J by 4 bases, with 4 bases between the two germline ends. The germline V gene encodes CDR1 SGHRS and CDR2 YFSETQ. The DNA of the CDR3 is TGCGCCAGCAGCTTGGGGAGCACTGAAGCTTTCTTT. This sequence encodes CASSLGSTEAFF. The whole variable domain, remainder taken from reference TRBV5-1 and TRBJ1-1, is KAGVTQTPRYLIKTRGQQVTLSCSPISGHRSVSWYQQTPGQGLQFLFEYFSETQRNKGNFPGRFSGRQFSNSRSEMNVSTLELGDSALYLCASSLGSTEAFFGQGTRLTVV.